The clone carrying this T cell receptor beta chain was seen more than once but under ten times. Antigen: not known. V gave up 4 bases and J gave up 0 bases, with 12 bases separating them. The CDR3 is made up of 15 amino acids. Time point given: persistent/refractory GD, antithyroid drugs over 5 years with positive TRAb. Extracted RNA from PBMCs served as the source of the TCR library. The entry originates in a study of regulatory T cells in long-lasting Graves disease. Broader study findings: Tissue studied was limited to peripheral blood, excluding thyroid tissue.

Building of the TCR beta libraries involved iRepertoire HTBI primers and Arm-PCR of CDR3 regions. TCRdb called the multiplex PCR reads again in MiXCR, with one record for every CDR3 protein. Of about 660,000 distinct CDR3 sequences listed, around 30% were seen once; the top ten hold under 50%. The chain carries TRBV12-3 or TRBV12-4 and TRBJ2-5, with a weak D call TRBD2 (6 bases). The clonotype comes from a female donor with Graves disease. The source was peripheral blood mononuclear cells (PBMCs), collected when the disease was refractory, from a patient treated with antithyroid drugs. Written as DNA, the CDR3 is TGTGCCAGCAGTTGGTTCCGGGGGAACCAAGAGACCCAGTACTTC. Translation gives CASSWFRGNQETQYF.